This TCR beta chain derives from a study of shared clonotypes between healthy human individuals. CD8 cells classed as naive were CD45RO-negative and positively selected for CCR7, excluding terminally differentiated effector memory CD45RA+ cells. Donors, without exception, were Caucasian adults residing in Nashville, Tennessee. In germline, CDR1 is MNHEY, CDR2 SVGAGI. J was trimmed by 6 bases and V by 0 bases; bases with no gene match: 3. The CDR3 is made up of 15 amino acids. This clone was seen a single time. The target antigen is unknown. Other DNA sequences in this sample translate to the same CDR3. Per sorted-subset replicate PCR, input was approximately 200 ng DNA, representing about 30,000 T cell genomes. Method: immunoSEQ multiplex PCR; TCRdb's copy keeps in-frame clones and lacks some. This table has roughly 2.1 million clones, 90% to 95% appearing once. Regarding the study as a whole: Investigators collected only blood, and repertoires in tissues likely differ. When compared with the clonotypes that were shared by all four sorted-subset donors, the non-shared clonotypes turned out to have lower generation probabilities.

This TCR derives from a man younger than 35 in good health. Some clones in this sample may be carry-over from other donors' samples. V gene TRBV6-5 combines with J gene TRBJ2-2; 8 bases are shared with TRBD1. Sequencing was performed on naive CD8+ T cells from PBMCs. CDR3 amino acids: CASSYSTGEAGELFF. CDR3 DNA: TGTGCCAGCAGTTACTCGACAGGGGAAGCCGGGGAGCTGTTTTTT.